A single sample gave rise to the 24 T cell receptor beta chains below, sequenced in a study of T cells in Graves' hyperthyroidism and ophthalmopathy. RNA transcripts provided the source from which TCR beta CDR3 regions were amplified. Initially, a first-round RT-PCR of the TCR CDR3 employed the HTBI primer set. MiXCR, run by TCRdb on the multiplex PCR reads, gives a single entry per CDR3 protein. The sample has around 480,000 distinct CDR3 sequences, approximately 14% seen once. Sequencing used blood. The receptors here all came from a woman aged 18-29 years with Graves' hyperthyroidism.

This clonotype was picked up many times. This rearrangement joins TRBV11-2 to TRBJ1-1; possible D gene TRBD1, 5 bases. The CDR3 contains 16 residues. V lost 4 bases to trimming and J lost 0 bases, with 15 bases between them. The germline gives CDR1 SGHAT, CDR2 FQNNGV. CDR3 DNA: TGTGCCAGCAGCTCCCTCAGGGCGATGATGAACACTGAAGCTTTCTTT. This sequence encodes CASSSLRAMMNTEAFF.

J is TRBJ2-1 and V is TRBV11-2, with 10 bases fitting TRBD2. The V gene's germline CDR1 is SGHAT and CDR2 FQNNGV. The CDR3 is 17 amino acids. The junction had 9 bases not matched to a gene; V was cut back by 0 bases and J by 7 bases. The CDR3 nucleotides read TGTGCCAGCAGCTTAGATCGGGTGGGACTAGCGATGAATGAGCAGTTCTTC. This sequence encodes CASSLDRVGLAMNEQFF.

This clonotype was counted many times. The chain recombines TRBV11-2 with TRBJ2-3; 7 bases agree with TRBD2. The germline V gene has CDR1 SGHAT and CDR2 FQNNGV. The V gene end was trimmed by 5 bases and the J gene end by 8 bases; junction bases not matched to a gene: 7. The CDR3 totals 13 residues. The CDR3 DNA reads as TGTGCCAGCAGCGGGCCGGGAGGAGGTACGCAGTATTTT. Its translation: CASSGPGGGTQYF.

This clonotype was recorded many times. The rearrangement uses TRBV20-1 and TRBJ1-5, with D perhaps TRBD1 (5 bases). V lost 4 bases, J lost 0 bases, and 16 bases lay in between. The CDR3 loop spans 16 amino acids. Germline CDR1 reads DFQATT; CDR2 reads SNEGSKA (reference sequence). In DNA, the CDR3 is TGCAGTGCTACCCTTGGGGGGGTCGGTAGCAATCAGCCCCAGCATTTT. Translating it yields CSATLGGVGSNQPQHF.

This clonotype has a count of ten or more. The rearrangement joins TRBV7-8 to TRBJ1-2; TRBD1 is a possible D gene (5 bases). The germline CDR1 and CDR2 sequences are SGHVS and FQNEAQ. V was shortened by 1 base and J by 4 bases, with 16 bases between the two germline ends. The CDR3 is 16 amino acids. This CDR3 reads CASSLGRDALIYGYTF. The CDR3 DNA is TGTGCCAGCAGCTTAGGCAGGGACGCTCTTATCTATGGCTACACCTTC.

This clonotype was recorded only once. This may arise from a read error, as a much more abundant clone is one base away. The J gene is TRBJ1-1, the V gene TRBV29-1; D gene unclear. Germline V gives CDR1 SQVTM, CDR2 ANQGSEA. This CDR3 is built from 15 residues. The CDR3 region is CSVKSRLDMNTESFF. DNA for the CDR3: TGCAGCGTTAAGTCCCGGCTTGATATGAACACTGAATCTTTCTTT.

This clonotype was picked up a small number of times. The V gene is TRBV6-1, the J gene TRBJ2-3, with 7 nucleotides matching TRBD2. Per the germline V gene, CDR1 is MNHNS and CDR2 is SASEGT. The ends lost 6 bases at V and 5 bases at J; junction bases unmatched: 11. This CDR3 region has 15 residues. The CDR3 bases are TGTGCCAGCAGAGACGGCGCGGGAGAGGTAGATACGCAGTATTTT. It encodes CASRDGAGEVDTQYF.

A word on this clonotype: At one boundary the junction diverges from the germline segment, which might be a read error. The V gene is TRBV12-3 or TRBV12-4, the J gene TRBJ2-1, with D uncertain. The CDR3 length is 14 residues. The CDR3, as DNA: TGTGCCAGCATTTTAAGCGACCCATACAATGAGCAGTTCTTC. Its translation: CASILSDPYNEQFF.

The rearrangement joins TRBV28 to TRBJ1-1; 9 nucleotides agree with TRBD1. The CDR3 sequence is 13 residues long. Germline assignment: CDR1 MDHEN and CDR2 SYDVKM. The junction had 3 bases not matched to a gene; V was cut back by 6 bases and J by 4 bases. The CDR3 sequence is CASRRDRVTEAFF. CDR3 bases: TGTGCCAGCAGGAGGGACAGGGTCACTGAAGCTTTCTTT.

This clonotype was detected ten times or more. This sequence joins TRBV20-1 and TRBJ1-4; the D gene is possibly TRBD1 (6 bases). Germline V CDR1 and CDR2: DFQATT, SNEGSKA (reference sequence). This CDR3 has 14 amino acids. V was trimmed by 5 bases and J by 0 bases, leaving 10 bases between them. CDR3 DNA sequence: TGCAGTGCTCAACGACAGGCAACTAATGAAAAACTGTTTTTT. Its translation: CSAQRQATNEKLFF.

The V gene is TRBV5-1, the J gene TRBJ1-1; D gene ambiguous. Trimming shortened V by 0 bases and J by 4 bases, and 10 bases separated the two germline ends. The CDR3 totals 14 residues. CDR1 SGHRS and CDR2 YFSETQ come from the germline V gene. Written as DNA, the CDR3 is TGCGCCAGCAGCTTGGATTTGGAGACCACTGAAGCTTTCTTT. Translation: CASSLDLETTEAFF.

The sample holds many counts of this clonotype. The CDR3: CASSERVRFNGDTQYF. DNA for the CDR3: TGTGCCAGCAGTGAAAGAGTCAGGTTTAACGGAGATACGCAGTATTTT. The V gene is TRBV6-1, the J gene TRBJ2-3; D gene ambiguous. The germline V gene has CDR1 MNHNS and CDR2 SASEGT. This CDR3 has 16 amino acids. Trimming pared 2 bases from V and 5 bases from J, leaving 17 bases between.

This clonotype has just a few counts. The rearrangement uses TRBV5-1 and TRBJ2-3, with D possibly matching TRBD2 (6 bases). CDR3 length equals 16 residues. Trimming left V 4 bases short and J 2 bases short, with 17 bases between. Germline loops: CDR1 SGHRS, CDR2 YFSETQ. CDR3 residues: CASSPGLANPTDTQYF. DNA of the CDR3: TGCGCCAGCAGCCCGGGGCTAGCGAACCCCACAGATACGCAGTATTTT.

This clonotype was counted only a few times. The chain is built from TRBV5-1 and TRBJ2-7; D is unresolved. Germline values: CDR1 SGHRS, CDR2 YFSETQ. V lost 0 bases to trimming and J lost 0 bases, with 13 bases between them. The CDR3 spans 16 residues. The CDR3 sequence: CASSLGNDASSYEQYF. CDR3 coding DNA: TGCGCCAGCAGCTTGGGAAATGATGCCAGCTCCTACGAGCAGTACTTC.

This clonotype has a count of ten or more. The rearrangement joins TRBV12-3 or TRBV12-4 to TRBJ1-2; maybe TRBD1 (6 bases). The germline V and J ends were trimmed by 8 bases and 0 bases, with 19 bases remaining between them. This CDR3 has 16 residues. CDR3 sequence (DNA): TGTGCCAGCTGGAGGACAGACCCCGGCACTAACTATGGCTACACCTTC. Translated: CASWRTDPGTNYGYTF.

Many counts were recorded for this clonotype. The CDR3 bases are TGTGCCAGCAGTTTATCGGCCAGGGGATTGAGCTCCTACGAGCAGTACGTC. It yields the protein CASSLSARGLSSYEQYV. The V call is TRBV27, the J call TRBJ2-7; perhaps TRBD1 as D (6 bases). The CDR3 has 17 residues. Germline-derived CDR1 and CDR2 are MNHEY and SMNVEV (reference sequence). V dropped 0 bases and J dropped 0 bases, with 15 bases sitting between them.

The sample holds many counts of this clonotype. V is TRBV6-5 and J is TRBJ1-5; weak D call: TRBD1 (5 bases). This CDR3 is 14 amino acids long. Germline V CDR1 and CDR2: MNHEY, SVGAGI. V was clipped by 2 bases and J by 4 bases, with 9 bases between them. The CDR3 nucleotides read TGTGCCAGCAGTTACAGATCAGGGAATCAGCCCCAGCATTTT. Protein sequence: CASSYRSGNQPQHF.

The chain joins TRBV4-3 to TRBJ1-4, with 10 bases that match TRBD1. CDR3 size: 13 residues. Germline CDR1 reads LGHNA; CDR2 reads YSLEER. The V segment lost 3 bases and the J segment 8 bases; nucleotides outside the gene matches: 0. The CDR3 sequence: CASSQGQGEKLFF. The CDR3 nucleotides read TGCGCCAGCAGCCAGGGACAGGGGGAAAAACTGTTTTTT.

The rearrangement joins TRBV24-1 to TRBJ2-1; unclear D gene. V dropped 0 bases and J dropped 6 bases, with 8 bases sitting between them. Germline V gene lookup returns CDR1 KGHDR and CDR2 SFDVKD. The CDR3 runs to 14 residues. The CDR3 DNA sequence: TGTGCCACCAGTGATTTGGCCAGTTTCAATGAGCAGTTCTTC. Amino acids: CATSDLASFNEQFF.

This clonotype appeared many times. The chain combines TRBV11-3 with TRBJ2-4, with D tentatively TRBD1 (6 bases). Trimming took 5 bases from V and 0 from J, leaving 14 bases between them. The CDR3 has 16 amino acids. The germline V gene encodes CDR1 SGHNT and CDR2 YENEEA. The CDR3 DNA sequence: TGTGCCAGCAGCCTGAGCAGGGGCCTAGCCAAAAACATTCAGTACTTC. Its protein product is CASSLSRGLAKNIQYF. The variable domain in full, completed from reference TRBV11-3 and TRBJ2-4, reads EAGVVQSPRYKIIEKKQPVAFWCNPISGHNTLYWYLQNLGQGPELLIRYENEEAVDDSQLPKDRFSAERLKGVDSTLKIQPAELGDSAVYLCASSLSRGLAKNIQYFGAGTRLSVL.

This clonotype was recorded at least ten times. The gene calls are TRBV6-6 and TRBJ2-1; no reliable D call. CDR1 is MNHNY and CDR2 is SVGAGI in the germline V gene (reference sequence). V dropped 2 bases and J dropped 9 bases, with 8 bases sitting between them. CDR3 length: 12 residues. The CDR3 DNA sequence: TGTGCCAGCAGTTACCATGTGGGTGAGCAGTTCTTC. Protein product: CASSYHVGEQFF.

Worth noting for this clonotype: Being one base from a much bigger clone, this may be a read error. Because the CDR3 is missing its conserved closing phenylalanine or tryptophan, this is likely a read error. The gene calls are TRBV6-1 and TRBJ2-3; 10 nucleotides agree with TRBD2. The CDR3 runs 14 residues. The trim removed 4 bases at V and 5 bases at J, leaving 3 bases unmatched. Germline V gene sequence: CDR1 MNHNS, CDR2 SASEGT. In DNA, the CDR3 is TGTGCCAGCAGTGTAAGCGGGAGGGGAGATACGCAGTATCTT. Protein product: CASSVSGRGDTQYL.

This clonotype came up many times. The chain recombines TRBV5-1 with TRBJ2-1, with D possibly matching TRBD2 (6 bases). This CDR3 spans 12 amino acids. V was clipped by 6 bases and J by 7 bases, with 11 bases between them. In germline, CDR1 is SGHRS, CDR2 YFSETQ. The DNA for the CDR3 is TGCGCCAGCACGGGGGTCGGTAATGAGCAGTTCTTC. Translating it yields CASTGVGNEQFF.

This clonotype was seen many times. The chain recombines TRBV28 with TRBJ1-2; D not resolved. This CDR3 has 13 residues. V shed 5 bases and J shed 4 bases, with 11 bases lying between them. CDR1 is MDHEN and CDR2 is SYDVKM in the germline V gene. The DNA of the CDR3 is TGTGCCAGCAGTCCTCGAATGGTCTATGGCTACACCTTC. It translates to CASSPRMVYGYTF.